These T cell receptor beta chains were read from a single sample in a study of CXCR3-negative and CXCR3-positive naive CD8 T cells. Each CDR3 protein gets one entry in TCRdb, which reprocessed the 5' RACE reads and gives no DNA. This sample contains some 130,000 distinct CDR3 sequences. Sequences were obtained from naive CXCR3- CD8+ T cells from blood. These receptors all stem from a human donor in good health. Some clones in this sample may be carry-over from other donors' samples. CDR3s include the opening cysteine and the closing phenylalanine or tryptophan. The order of the fields is J gene, V gene, CDR3 protein.

>TRBJ2-1|TRBV23-1
CASSQSSGSGPYNEQFF
>TRBJ2-7|TRBV3-1
CASSQGWGSIYEQYF
>TRBJ2-3|TRBV10-1
CASSESADRGNTDTQYF
>TRBJ2-1|TRBV7-9
CASSLVGGYEQFF
>TRBJ2-1|TRBV9
CASSPGGAGNEQFF
>TRBJ2-7|TRBV23-1
CASSRASCYEQYF
>TRBJ2-3|TRBV29-1
CSVVTSGGAEADTQYF
>TRBJ2-7|TRBV13
CASSLSSGGAKYF
>TRBJ2-7|TRBV20-1
CSARDGRVTKNEQYF
>TRBJ1-2|TRBV6-2/TRBV6-3
CASSYWGQGMMSYGYTF
>TRBJ2-3|TRBV9
CASSVGGGADTQYF
>TRBJ2-7|TRBV6-5
CASSYDREHEQYF
>TRBJ2-7|TRBV5-5
CASSPHGEGGGGYEQYF
>TRBJ2-1|TRBV12-3/TRBV12-4
CASKLGSAYNEQFF
>TRBJ2-3|TRBV28
CASSQGEDTQYF
>TRBJ1-1|TRBV7-6
CASSLGTNTEAFF
>TRBJ2-2|TRBV6-5
CASSYWAGTGEPFF
>TRBJ2-7|TRBV7-9
CASSLVASSYEQYF
>TRBJ2-1|TRBV3-1
CASREQQGYNDEQFF
>TRBJ1-1|TRBV19
CASSSPGTGSEAFF
>TRBJ2-5|TRBV27
CASTLLGTSGLPETQYF
>TRBJ2-4|TRBV6-6
CASSYLSGTGRGVFDF
>TRBJ2-5|TRBV25-1
CASSELAGETQYF
>TRBJ2-7|TRBV7-9
CASSGQLDRPYEQYF
>TRBJ1-5|TRBV6-6
CASSYILGSNQPQHF
>TRBJ2-7|TRBV9
CASSVVGTGRHEQYF
>TRBJ2-7|TRBV7-2
CASSPLLPGSYEQYF
>TRBJ2-7|TRBV28
CASSLSGVGTYEQYF
>TRBJ2-1|TRBV19
CASSIGWTGYNEQFF
>TRBJ1-1|TRBV12-3/TRBV12-4
CASSWTGVEAFF
>TRBJ1-2|TRBV6-6
CASNPYTRTGDGGGYGYTF
>TRBJ2-2|TRBV7-9
CASSPVGLNYNTGELFF
>TRBJ2-1|TRBV24-1
CATKQLSYNEQFF
>TRBJ2-2|TRBV13
CASSPTGTGELFF
>TRBJ2-3|TRBV18
CASSPKGFLKTGDEVYTNTQYF
>TRBJ2-3|TRBV28
CASSLRVKQGDTQYF
>TRBJ1-5|TRBV6-6
CASSPWVNQPQHF
>TRBJ2-2|TRBV5-1
CASSHNRDSGELFF
>TRBJ2-1|TRBV5-1
CASNLGSGGPDEQFF
>TRBJ2-5|TRBV2
CASFEGDPGETQYF